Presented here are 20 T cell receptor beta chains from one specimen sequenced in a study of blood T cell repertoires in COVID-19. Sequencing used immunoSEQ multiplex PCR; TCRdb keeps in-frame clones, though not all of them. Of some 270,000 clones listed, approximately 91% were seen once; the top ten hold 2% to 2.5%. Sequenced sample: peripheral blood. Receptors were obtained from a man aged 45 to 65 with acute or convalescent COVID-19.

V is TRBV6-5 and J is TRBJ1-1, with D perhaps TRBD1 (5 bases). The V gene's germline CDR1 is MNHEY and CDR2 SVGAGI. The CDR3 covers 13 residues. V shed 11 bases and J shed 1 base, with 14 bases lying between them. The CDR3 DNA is TGTGCCGTCGGTGGGGGGAAGAACACTGAAGCTTTCTTT. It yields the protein CAVGGGKNTEAFF.

The CDR3 is CASSERGGQGSPLHF. The CDR3 bases are TGTGCCAGCAGTGAGAGAGGGGGCCAAGGTTCACCCCTCCACTTT. V usage is TRBV2 and J usage is TRBJ1-6; 7 bases map to TRBD1. The germline gives CDR1 SNHLY, CDR2 FYNNEI. The CDR3 contains 15 residues. V shed 3 bases and J 9 bases; nucleotides not matched to a gene: 8.

Here the CDR3 DNA reads TGTGCCAGCAGCCAATGGGGACAGGGGACCCCTGAAGCTTTCTTT. It translates to CASSQWGQGTPEAFF. The V and J genes are TRBV3-1 (or the pseudogene TRBV3-2) and TRBJ1-1; the match to TRBD1 covers 10 bases. After removal of 2 bases from V and 6 bases from J, the junction contained 6 bases not matched to a gene. The V gene's germline CDR1 is LGHDT and CDR2 YNNKEL (reference sequence). This CDR3 spans 15 amino acids.

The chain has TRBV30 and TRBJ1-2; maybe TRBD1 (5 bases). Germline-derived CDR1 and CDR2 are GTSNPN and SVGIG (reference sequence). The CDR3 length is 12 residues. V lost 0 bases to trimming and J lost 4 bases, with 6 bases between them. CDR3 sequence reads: CAWSVQAYGYTF. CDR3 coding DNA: TGTGCCTGGAGTGTACAGGCCTATGGCTACACCTTC.

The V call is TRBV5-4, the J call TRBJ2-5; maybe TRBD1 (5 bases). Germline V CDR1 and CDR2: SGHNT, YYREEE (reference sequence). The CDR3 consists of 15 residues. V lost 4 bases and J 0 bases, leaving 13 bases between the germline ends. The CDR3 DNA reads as TGTGCCAGCAGCCCCACAGGAGCGAACCAAGAGACCCAGTACTTC. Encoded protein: CASSPTGANQETQYF.

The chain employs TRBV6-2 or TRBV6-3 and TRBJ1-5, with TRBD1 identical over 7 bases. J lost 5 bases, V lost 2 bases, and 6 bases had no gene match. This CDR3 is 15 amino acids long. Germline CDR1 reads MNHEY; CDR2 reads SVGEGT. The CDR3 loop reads CASSYTTGLDQPQHF. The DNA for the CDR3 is TGTGCCAGCAGTTACACGACAGGGTTGGATCAGCCCCAGCATTTT.

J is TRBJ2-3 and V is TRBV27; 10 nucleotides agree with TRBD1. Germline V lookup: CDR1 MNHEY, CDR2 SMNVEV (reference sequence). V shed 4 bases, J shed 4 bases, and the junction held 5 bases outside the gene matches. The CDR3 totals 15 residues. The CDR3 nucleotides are TGTGCCAGCAGTTCCAGACAGGGGGCCTCAGATACGCAGTATTTT. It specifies CASSSRQGASDTQYF.

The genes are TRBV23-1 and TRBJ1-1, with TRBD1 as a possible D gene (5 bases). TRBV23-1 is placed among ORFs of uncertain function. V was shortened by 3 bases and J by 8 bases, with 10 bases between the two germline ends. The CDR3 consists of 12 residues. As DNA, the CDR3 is TGCGCCAGCAGTCAGTTTCCAGGGGAAGCTTTCTTT. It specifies CASSQFPGEAFF.

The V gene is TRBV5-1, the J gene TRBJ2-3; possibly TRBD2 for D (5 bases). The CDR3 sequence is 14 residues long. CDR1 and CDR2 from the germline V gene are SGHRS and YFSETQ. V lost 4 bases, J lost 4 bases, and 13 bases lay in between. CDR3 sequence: CASSPPAGADTQYF. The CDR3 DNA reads TGCGCCAGCAGCCCCCCCGCCGGGGCAGATACGCAGTATTTT.

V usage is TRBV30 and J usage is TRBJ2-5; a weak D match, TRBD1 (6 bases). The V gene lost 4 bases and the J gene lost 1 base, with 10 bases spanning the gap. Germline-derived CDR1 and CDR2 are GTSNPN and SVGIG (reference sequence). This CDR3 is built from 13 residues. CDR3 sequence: CAWKEDSQETQYF. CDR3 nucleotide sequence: TGTGCCTGGAAGGAGGACAGCCAAGAGACCCAGTACTTC.

CDR3 DNA sequence: TGTGCCAGCAGCTTCGGGCAGGGGGTAAAAGAGACCCAGTACTTC. It translates to CASSFGQGVKETQYF. The chain employs TRBV7-9 and TRBJ2-5; 7 nucleotides agree with TRBD1. The germline V gene encodes CDR1 SEHNR and CDR2 FQNEAQ (reference sequence). CDR3 length: 15 residues. V lost 3 bases, J lost 3 bases, and 7 bases stayed unmatched.

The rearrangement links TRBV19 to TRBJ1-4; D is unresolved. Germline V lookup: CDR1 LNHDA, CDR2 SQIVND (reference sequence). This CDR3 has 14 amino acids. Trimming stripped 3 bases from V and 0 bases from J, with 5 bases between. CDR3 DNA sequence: TGTGCCAGTAGTATTAGTACAACTAATGAAAAACTGTTTTTT. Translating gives CASSISTTNEKLFF.

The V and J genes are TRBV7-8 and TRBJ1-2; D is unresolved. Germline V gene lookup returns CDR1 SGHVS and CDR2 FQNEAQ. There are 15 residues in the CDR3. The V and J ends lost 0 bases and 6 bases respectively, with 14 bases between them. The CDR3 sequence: CASSLARAANHGYTF. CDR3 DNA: TGTGCCAGCAGCTTAGCGCGGGCAGCTAATCATGGCTACACCTTC.

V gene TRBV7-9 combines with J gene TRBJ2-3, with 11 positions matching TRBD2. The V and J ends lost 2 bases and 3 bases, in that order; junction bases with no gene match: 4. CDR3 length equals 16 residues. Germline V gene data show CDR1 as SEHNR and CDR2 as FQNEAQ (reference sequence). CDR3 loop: CASSLSSGGTTDTQYF. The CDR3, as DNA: TGTGCCAGCAGCTTATCTAGCGGGGGGACAACAGATACGCAGTATTTT. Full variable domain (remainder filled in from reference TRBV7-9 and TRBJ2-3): DTGVSQNPRHKITKRGQNVTFRCDPISEHNRLYWYRQTLGQGPEFLTYFQNEAQLEKSRLLSDRFSAERPKGSFSTLEIQRTEQGDSAMYLCASSLSSGGTTDTQYFGPGTRLTVL.

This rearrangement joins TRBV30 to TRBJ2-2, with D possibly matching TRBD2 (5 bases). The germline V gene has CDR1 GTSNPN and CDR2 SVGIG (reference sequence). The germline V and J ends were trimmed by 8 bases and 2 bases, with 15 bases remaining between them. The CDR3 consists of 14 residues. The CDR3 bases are TGTGCCGGCACCCGACTATTAAACACCGGGGAGCTGTTTTTT. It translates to CAGTRLLNTGELFF. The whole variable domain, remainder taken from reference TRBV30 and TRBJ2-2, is SQTIHQWPATLVQPVGSPLSLECTVEGTSNPNLYWYRQAAGRGLQLLFYSVGIGQISSEVPQNLSASRPQDRQFILSSKKLLLSDSGFYLCAGTRLLNTGELFFGEGSRLTVL.

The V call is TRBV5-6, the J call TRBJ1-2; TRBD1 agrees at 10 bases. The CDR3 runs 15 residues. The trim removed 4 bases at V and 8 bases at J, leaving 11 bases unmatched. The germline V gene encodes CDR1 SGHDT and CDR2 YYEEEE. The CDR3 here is CASSRGTGAGKGYTF. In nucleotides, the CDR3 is TGTGCCAGCAGCCGGGGGACAGGGGCCGGGAAGGGCTACACCTTC.

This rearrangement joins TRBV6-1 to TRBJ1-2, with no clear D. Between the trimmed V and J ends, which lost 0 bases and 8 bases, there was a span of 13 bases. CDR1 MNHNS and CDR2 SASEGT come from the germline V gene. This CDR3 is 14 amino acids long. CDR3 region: CASSEALPPAGYTF. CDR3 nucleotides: TGTGCCAGCAGTGAAGCCCTACCCCCAGCGGGCTACACCTTC.

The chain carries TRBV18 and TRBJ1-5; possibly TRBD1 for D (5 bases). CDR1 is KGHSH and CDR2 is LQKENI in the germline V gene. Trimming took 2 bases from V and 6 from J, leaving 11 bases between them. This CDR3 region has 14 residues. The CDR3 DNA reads TGTGCCAGCTCACCAGGGACGGAGGGTCAGCCCCAGCATTTT. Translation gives CASSPGTEGQPQHF. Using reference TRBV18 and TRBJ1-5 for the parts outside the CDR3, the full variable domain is NAGVMQNPRHLVRRRGQEARLRCSPMKGHSHVYWYRQLPEEGLKFMVYLQKENIIDESGMPKERFSAEFPKEGPSILRIQQVVRGDSAAYFCASSPGTEGQPQHFGDGTRLSIL.

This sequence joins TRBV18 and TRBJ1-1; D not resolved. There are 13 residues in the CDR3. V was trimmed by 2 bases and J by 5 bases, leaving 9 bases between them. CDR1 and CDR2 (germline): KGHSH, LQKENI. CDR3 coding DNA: TGTGCCAGCTCACCATCTGGAGCGACTGAAGCTTTCTTT. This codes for CASSPSGATEAFF.

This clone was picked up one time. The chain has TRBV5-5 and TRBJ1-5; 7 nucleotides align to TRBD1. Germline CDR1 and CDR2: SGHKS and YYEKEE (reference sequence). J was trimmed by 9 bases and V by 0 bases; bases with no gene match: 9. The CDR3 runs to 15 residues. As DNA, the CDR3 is TGTGCCAGCAGCTTGGCCGCAGGGGGAATCGGGCCCCAGCATTTT. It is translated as CASSLAAGGIGPQHF.